The rows below give T cell receptor beta chains drawn from one sample of a study of OX40 agonist ivuxolimab in advanced cancers. The data were produced by immunoSEQ multiplex PCR, yet TCRdb's version contains in-frame clones alone and is incomplete. The profile shows tens of thousands of clones, around 73% of them singletons. The sample in question was CD4+ or CD8+ T cells sorted from blood, obtained in a trial of the OX40 agonist ivuxolimab. The source is an adult with an advanced solid tumor such as melanoma, head and neck, liver or kidney cancer. Each CDR3 is given with its conserved first and last residue. D genes are given only for firm matches. Size is stated for part of the rows, as once, few or many counts, or as a class when the clone is expanded.

J gene | D gene | clone size | V gene | CDR3 DNA | CDR3 protein
TRBJ1-1 | . | . | TRBV7-9 | TGTGCCAGCAGCTTAGAATCCGATGAAGCTTTCTTT | CASSLESDEAFF
TRBJ1-2 | . | . | TRBV21-1 | TGTGCCAGCAGCCTACCCCCCGGCGGGGATCATAACTATGGCTACACCTTC | CASSLPPGGDHNYGYTF
TRBJ1-1 | TRBD1 | few | TRBV6-1 | TGTGCCAGCAGTAGTCAGGGGGCCGTAGGCACTGAAGCTTTCTTT | CASSSQGAVGTEAFF
TRBJ1-1 | . | . | TRBV7-8 | TGTGCCAGCAGCTTAATAGAAAACACTGAAGCTTTCTTT | CASSLIENTEAFF
TRBJ1-3 | . | . | TRBV7-6 | TGTGCCAGCAGCTCGGCTGGAAACACCATATATTTT | CASSSAGNTIYF
TRBJ1-5 | . | . | TRBV6-5 | TGTGCCAGCAGTTACCCTGCGGCGAATCAGCCCCAGCATTTT | CASSYPAANQPQHF
TRBJ2-7 | TRBD2 | . | TRBV10-3 | TGTGCCATCAGTGGGGGACTAGCCGCCTACGAGCAGTACTTC | CAISGGLAAYEQYF
TRBJ1-5 | . | . | TRBV2 | TGTGCCAGCAGATCCGGGACACTCAAAGGCCAGCCCCAGCATTTT | CASRSGTLKGQPQHF
TRBJ1-5 | . | once | TRBV6-1 | TGTGCCAGCAGTGCTCGCGGGTGGGGAGGTCATCAGCCCCAGCATTTT | CASSARGWGGHQPQHF
TRBJ2-7 | . | . | TRBV27 | TGTGCCAGCAGTCGAAAAACCGGGACAAGGGCCAACGAGCAGTACTTC | CASSRKTGTRANEQYF
TRBJ2-6 | . | few | TRBV19 | TGTGCCAGTAAAGCTGGGACTGGGGCCAACGTCCTGACTTTC | CASKAGTGANVLTF
TRBJ2-7 | TRBD1 | . | TRBV5-6 | TGTGCCAGCAGTCATGCAGGGGGCTTGGGAAACGAGCAGTACTTC | CASSHAGGLGNEQYF
TRBJ2-1 | TRBD2 | few | TRBV5-4 | TGTGCCAGCAGCTTGGGACGGGAGGGCAATGAGCAGTTCTTC | CASSLGREGNEQFF
TRBJ2-1 | . | . | TRBV7-9 | TGTGCCAGCAGTCGCTCTACGGGAGTTAACAATGAGCAGTTCTTC | CASSRSTGVNNEQFF
TRBJ2-2 | TRBD2 | few | TRBV19 | TGTGCCAGTAGTGAAAGGAGCGGGATAGTGTACACCGGGGAGCTGTTTTTT | CASSERSGIVYTGELFF
TRBJ2-3 | TRBD2 | . | TRBV6-1 | TGTGCCAGCAGTGAAAGGGGGCAAAGGGCTAGCGGGGTGACAGATACGCAGTATTTT | CASSERGQRASGVTDTQYF
TRBJ1-4 | . | . | TRBV5-1 | TGCGCCAGCAGCTTGGCCAGGAGTGAAAAACTGTTTTTT | CASSLARSEKLFF
TRBJ2-7 | . | . | TRBV6-4 | TGTGCCAGCAGTGACGGACACGGTTACGAGCAGTACTTC | CASSDGHGYEQYF
TRBJ2-1 | . | . | TRBV7-3 | TGTGCCAGCAGCTCTGCCGGGGCTGAGAACAATGAGCAGTTCTTC | CASSSAGAENNEQFF
TRBJ2-5 | TRBD2 | . | TRBV19 | TGTGCCAGTAGTTTGATGGGGAGGGACCAAGAGACCCAGTACTTC | CASSLMGRDQETQYF
TRBJ2-7 | . | . | TRBV28 | TGTGCCAGCAGTTTAAGATCGGGGAAATTATACGAGCAGTACTTC | CASSLRSGKLYEQYF
TRBJ2-1 | TRBD2 | . | TRBV10-3 | TGTGCCACCGGGACTAGCGGGATGAGGGATGAGCAGTTCTTC | CATGTSGMRDEQFF
TRBJ2-5 | . | . | TRBV29-1 | TGCAGCGTTGGAAGGGGATTAGTGGACCAAGAGACCCAGTACTTC | CSVGRGLVDQETQYF
TRBJ2-5 | . | few | TRBV27 | TGTGCCAGCAGTCCCTCATTCCAAGAGACCCAGTACTTC | CASSPSFQETQYF
TRBJ2-7 | . | . | TRBV2 | TGTGCCAGCAGTCTCCGGGACGTTTCCTACGAGCAGTACTTC | CASSLRDVSYEQYF
TRBJ1-2 | . | . | TRBV7-9 | TGTGCCAGCAGCCCACCGGACAGAGGCGGCTACACCTTC | CASSPPDRGGYTF
TRBJ2-3 | TRBD2 | . | TRBV7-3 | TGTGCCAGCAGTCTAGCGGGAGTGGCAGATACGCAGTATTTT | CASSLAGVADTQYF
TRBJ2-7 | TRBD2 | . | TRBV5-1 | TGCGCCAGCAGCTTGGCCCCAGCGGGGGCCTACGAGCAGTACTTC | CASSLAPAGAYEQYF
TRBJ2-5 | . | . | TRBV5-4 | TGTGCCAGCAGCCCACCCGGTTGGGAGACCCAGTACTTC | CASSPPGWETQYF
TRBJ2-7 | . | . | TRBV27 | TGTGCCAGCAGGCTACAGGGTTCCCCGCGCGAGCAGTACTTC | CASRLQGSPREQYF
TRBJ2-1 | TRBD1 | . | TRBV28 | TGTGCCAGCAGTCCCCAGGGGGTCGAGCAGTTCTTC | CASSPQGVEQFF
TRBJ1-4 | . | once | TRBV18 | TGTGCCAGCTCAACCCAGAGGACAGACGAAAAACTGTTTTTT | CASSTQRTDEKLFF
TRBJ2-1 | . | . | TRBV21-1 | TGTGCCAGCAGCAAATTTTCCCGGGAGTCCTACAATGAGCAGTTCTTC | CASSKFSRESYNEQFF
TRBJ2-3 | TRBD2 | . | TRBV13 | TGTGCCAGCAGCGCAATAATTGGTAGCGGGAGTGGGGGAGATACGCAGTATTTT | CASSAIIGSGSGGDTQYF
TRBJ1-5 | . | . | TRBV2 | TGTGCCAGCAGCCGGGACGTTAGCAATCAGCCCCAGCATTTT | CASSRDVSNQPQHF
TRBJ2-1 | TRBD2 | . | TRBV19 | TGTGCCAGTAGTATAGGTCTAGCGGGATCGGATGAGCAGTTCTTC | CASSIGLAGSDEQFF
TRBJ1-2 | . | . | TRBV28 | TGTGCCAGCAAGAAGCCCAACTATGGCTACACCTTC | CASKKPNYGYTF
TRBJ2-3 | . | few | TRBV7-3 | TGTGCCAGCAGCTATCGGGACTTACAAGATACGCAGTATTTT | CASSYRDLQDTQYF
TRBJ2-5 | . | . | TRBV20-1 | TGCAGTGAACAAGCGCAAGAGACCCAGTACTTC | CSEQAQETQYF
TRBJ1-5 | TRBD1 | . | TRBV29-1 | TGCAGCGCCGTACAGGGACAGGGTCAGCCCCAGCATTTT | CSAVQGQGQPQHF
TRBJ1-5 | . | . | TRBV28 | TGTGCCCACGGTCGGGATCAGCCCCAGCATTTT | CAHGRDQPQHF
TRBJ2-3 | TRBD1 | . | TRBV29-1 | TGCAGCGTTGAGGTGCCGGGACAGGGGCCACCACCCACAGATACGCAGTATTTT | CSVEVPGQGPPPTDTQYF